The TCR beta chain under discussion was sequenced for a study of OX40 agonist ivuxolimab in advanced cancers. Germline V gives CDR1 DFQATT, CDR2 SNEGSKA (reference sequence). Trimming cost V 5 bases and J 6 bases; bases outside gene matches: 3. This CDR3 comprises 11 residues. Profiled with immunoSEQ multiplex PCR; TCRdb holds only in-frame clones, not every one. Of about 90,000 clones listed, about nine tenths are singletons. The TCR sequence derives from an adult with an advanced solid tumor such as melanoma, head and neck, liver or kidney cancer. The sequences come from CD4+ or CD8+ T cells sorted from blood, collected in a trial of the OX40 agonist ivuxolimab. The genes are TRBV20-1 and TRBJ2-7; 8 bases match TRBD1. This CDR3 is CSAGQGSEQYF. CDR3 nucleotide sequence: TGCAGTGCTGGACAGGGTAGCGAGCAGTACTTC.